Described below is a single T cell receptor beta chain sequence and its context. What it binds is unknown. Germline CDR1 KGHSH, CDR2 LQKENI. CDR3 length equals 14 residues. V lost 1 base and J 6 bases, leaving 9 bases between the germline ends. The source of the sample is a study of T cell responses to AZD1222 COVID-19 vaccine. Study context: Second-dose schedules of about 4 or about 12 weeks were combined.

Clones were read by immunoSEQ multiplex PCR, and TCRdb kept only the in-frame ones, dropping some. The profile shows about 150,000 clones, 91% of them singletons. Study observations and caveats: Repertoires were sampled only after the peak T cell response.

The starting material was peripheral blood, obtained on day 0 of AZD1222 vaccination. The chain recombines TRBV18 with TRBJ2-2; D remains unclear. The receptor was derived from an adult in good health. Here the CDR3 DNA reads TGTGCCAGCTCACCACGAAGTGGGTCCGGGGAGCTGTTTTTT. Residues: CASSPRSGSGELFF.